These 8 T cell receptor beta chains share one sample of origin, sequenced in a study of cytomegalovirus exposure and HLA in healthy donors. Primers: 60 Vbeta forward and 13 Jbeta reverse. This table comes from immunoSEQ multiplex PCR, and its TCRdb copy is limited to in-frame clones, with some not included. This sample has 150,000 to 200,000 clones, with just over 75% found just once. The sample taken for sequencing was PBMCs. These receptors all stem from a woman aged 40 to 50 in good health and CMV-seronegative.

This chain connects TRBV5-1 to TRBJ1-5; unclear D gene. Germline V CDR1 and CDR2: SGHRS, YFSETQ. Trimming left V 0 bases short and J 4 bases short, with 8 bases between. The CDR3 loop spans 14 amino acids. The CDR3 loop reads CASSLAGGNQPQHF. CDR3 nucleotide sequence: TGCGCCAGCAGCTTGGCCGGAGGGAATCAGCCCCAGCATTTT.

This clone was seen a few times. The chain employs TRBV5-1 and TRBJ1-1; maybe TRBD1 (5 bases). V was clipped by 2 bases and J by 1 base, with 9 bases between them. The length of the CDR3 is 14 residues. Looked up from germline, CDR1 is SGHRS and CDR2 is YFSETQ. The CDR3 DNA is TGCGCCAGCAGCTTAGGGGTGGGGAACACTGAAGCTTTCTTT. It codes for CASSLGVGNTEAFF.

This rearrangement joins TRBV7-4 to TRBJ2-7; 12 bases map to TRBD2. V trimming: 0 bases; J trimming: 4 bases; junction bases outside the gene matches: 4. CDR3 length equals 16 residues. CDR1 and CDR2 (germline): SGHVT, SQSDAQ. The chain's CDR3 is CASSLALAGGPYEQYF. The CDR3 nucleotides read TGTGCCAGCAGCTTAGCGCTAGCGGGAGGGCCATACGAGCAGTACTTC. The full variable domain, rest sourced from reference TRBV7-4 and TRBJ2-7, is GAGVSQSPRYKVAKRGRDVALRCDSISGHVTLYWYRQTLGQGSEVLTYSQSDAQRDKSGRPSGRFSAERPERSVSTLKIQRTEQGDSAVYLCASSLALAGGPYEQYFGPGTRLTVT.

This clone was seen only a few times. The chain couples TRBV27 to TRBJ1-2; the D is unclear. CDR1 is MNHEY, CDR2 SMNVEV, per germline (reference sequence). V lost 9 bases to trimming and J lost 7 bases, with 15 bases between them. This CDR3 has 12 residues. CDR3 nucleotide sequence: TGTGCCAGGACTACAGCTACTCTTGGCTACACCTTC. Encoded protein: CARTTATLGYTF.

This clone has just a few counts. The rearrangement links TRBV30 to TRBJ1-1; 9 bases are shared with TRBD1. Looked up from germline, CDR1 is GTSNPN and CDR2 is SVGIG (reference sequence). J was trimmed by 0 bases and V by 3 bases; bases with no gene match: 2. This CDR3 is 14 amino acids long. For the CDR3, the DNA is TGTGCCTGGAGCGGGGACAGGGTGAACACTGAAGCTTTCTTT. This codes for CAWSGDRVNTEAFF.

In DNA, the CDR3 is TGTGCCAGCAGCGTAACCGGGACAGGGGGCGCGGACACTGAAGCTTTCTTT. The encoded protein is CASSVTGTGGADTEAFF. The chain links TRBV9 to TRBJ1-1; TRBD1 agrees at 12 bases. The J segment lost 3 bases and the V segment lost 1 base, leaving 7 bases of the junction unmatched. The V gene's germline CDR1 is SGDLS and CDR2 YYNGEE. The CDR3 runs 17 residues.

This sequence joins TRBV30 and TRBJ2-6; TRBD2 aligns across 7 bases. The V gene's germline CDR1 is GTSNPN and CDR2 SVGIG (reference sequence). The V segment lost 4 bases and the J segment 3 bases; nucleotides outside the gene matches: 9. The CDR3 has 16 amino acids. The CDR3 is CAWKGWEGHGANVLTF. DNA for the CDR3: TGTGCCTGGAAGGGGTGGGAGGGCCATGGGGCCAACGTCCTGACTTTC.

The V call is TRBV29-1, the J call TRBJ2-6, with TRBD1 as a possible D gene (5 bases). CDR3 length equals 15 residues. V was clipped by 0 bases and J by 4 bases, with 10 bases between them. Germline values: CDR1 SQVTM, CDR2 ANQGSEA. The CDR3, as DNA: TGCAGCGTTGAAGAGTTGGGGCCCGGGGCCAACGTCCTGACTTTC. Its protein product is CSVEELGPGANVLTF.